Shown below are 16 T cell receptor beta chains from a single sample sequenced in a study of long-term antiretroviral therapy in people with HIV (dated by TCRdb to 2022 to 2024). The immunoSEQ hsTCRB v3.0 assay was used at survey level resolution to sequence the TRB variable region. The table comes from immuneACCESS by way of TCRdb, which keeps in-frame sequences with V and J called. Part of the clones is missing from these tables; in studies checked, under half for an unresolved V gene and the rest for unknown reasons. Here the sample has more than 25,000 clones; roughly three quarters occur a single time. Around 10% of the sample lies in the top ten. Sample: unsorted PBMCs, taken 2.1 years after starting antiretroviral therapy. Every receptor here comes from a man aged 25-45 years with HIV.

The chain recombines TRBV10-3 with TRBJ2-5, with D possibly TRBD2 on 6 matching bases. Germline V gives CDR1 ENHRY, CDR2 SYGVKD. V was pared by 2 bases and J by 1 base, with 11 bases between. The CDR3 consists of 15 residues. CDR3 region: CAISEGLAVQETQYF. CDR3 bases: TGTGCCATCAGTGAGGGGTTAGCGGTCCAAGAGACCCAGTACTTC.

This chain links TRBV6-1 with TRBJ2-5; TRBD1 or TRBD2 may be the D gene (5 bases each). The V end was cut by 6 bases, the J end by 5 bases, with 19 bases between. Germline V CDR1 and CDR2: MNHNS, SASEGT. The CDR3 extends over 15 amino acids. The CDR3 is CASSKTRRWGETQYF. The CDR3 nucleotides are TGTGCCAGCAGCAAAACTAGAAGGTGGGGGGAGACCCAGTACTTC.

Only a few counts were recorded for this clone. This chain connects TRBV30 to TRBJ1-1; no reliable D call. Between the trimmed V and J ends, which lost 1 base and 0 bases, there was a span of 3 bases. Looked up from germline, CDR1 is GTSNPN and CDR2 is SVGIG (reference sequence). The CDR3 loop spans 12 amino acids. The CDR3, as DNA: TGTGCCTGGAGTGAGCTGAACACTGAAGCTTTCTTT. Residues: CAWSELNTEAFF.

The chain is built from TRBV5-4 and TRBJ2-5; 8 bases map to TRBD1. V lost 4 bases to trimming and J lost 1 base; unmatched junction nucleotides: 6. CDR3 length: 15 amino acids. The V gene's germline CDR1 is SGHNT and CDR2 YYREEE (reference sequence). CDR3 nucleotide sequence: TGTGCCAGCAGCCGCTGGACAGGGACCCAAGAGACCCAGTACTTC. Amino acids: CASSRWTGTQETQYF.

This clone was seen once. CDR3 amino acids: CAWSPRRNYGYTF. The CDR3 nucleotides read TGTGCCTGGAGTCCTCGGAGGAACTATGGCTACACCTTC. The chain links TRBV30 to TRBJ1-2; no clear D. This CDR3 is built from 13 residues. Trimming left V 2 bases short and J 2 bases short, with 9 bases between. Germline V gene sequence: CDR1 GTSNPN, CDR2 SVGIG (reference sequence). Looking up the rest from reference TRBV30 and TRBJ1-2 gives the full variable domain: SQTIHQWPATLVQPVGSPLSLECTVEGTSNPNLYWYRQAAGRGLQLLFYSVGIGQISSEVPQNLSASRPQDRQFILSSKKLLLSDSGFYLCAWSPRRNYGYTFGSGTRLTVV.

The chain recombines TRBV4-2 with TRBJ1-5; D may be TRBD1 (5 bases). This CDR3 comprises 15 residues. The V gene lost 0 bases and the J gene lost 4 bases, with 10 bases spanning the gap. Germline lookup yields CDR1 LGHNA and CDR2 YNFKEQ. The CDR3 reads CASSQEWGKNQPQHF. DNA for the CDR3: TGTGCCAGCAGCCAAGAGTGGGGGAAAAATCAGCCCCAGCATTTT.

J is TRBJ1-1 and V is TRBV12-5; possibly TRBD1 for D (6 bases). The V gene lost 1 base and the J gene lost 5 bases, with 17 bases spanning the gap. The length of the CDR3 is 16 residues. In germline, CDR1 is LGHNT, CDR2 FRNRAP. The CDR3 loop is CASGLAGTKVMTEAFF. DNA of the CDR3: TGTGCTAGTGGTTTGGCCGGGACAAAAGTAATGACTGAAGCTTTCTTT.

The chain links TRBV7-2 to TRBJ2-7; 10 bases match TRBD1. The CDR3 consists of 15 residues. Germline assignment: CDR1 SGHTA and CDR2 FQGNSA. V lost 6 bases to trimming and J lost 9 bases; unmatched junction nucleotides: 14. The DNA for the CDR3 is TGTGCCAGCAGTATACCGGGACAGGGGCGACAATCGCAGTACTTC. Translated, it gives CASSIPGQGRQSQYF. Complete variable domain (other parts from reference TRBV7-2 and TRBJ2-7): GAGVSQSPSNKVTEKGKDVELRCDPISGHTALYWYRQSLGQGLEFLIYFQGNSAPDKSGLPSDRFSAERTGGSVSTLTIQRTQQEDSAVYLCASSIPGQGRQSQYFGPGTRLTVT.

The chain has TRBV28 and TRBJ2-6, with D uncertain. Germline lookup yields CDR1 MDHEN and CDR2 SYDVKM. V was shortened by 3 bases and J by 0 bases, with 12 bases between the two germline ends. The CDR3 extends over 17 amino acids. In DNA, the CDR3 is TGTGCCAGCAGTTTTTTTTTCCACATCTCTGGGGCCAACGTCCTGACTTTC. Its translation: CASSFFFHISGANVLTF. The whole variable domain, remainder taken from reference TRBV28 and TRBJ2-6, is DVKVTQSSRYLVKRTGEKVFLECVQDMDHENMFWYRQDPGLGLRLIYFSYDVKMKEKGDIPEGYSVSREKKERFSLILESASTNQTSMYLCASSFFFHISGANVLTFGAGSRLTVL.

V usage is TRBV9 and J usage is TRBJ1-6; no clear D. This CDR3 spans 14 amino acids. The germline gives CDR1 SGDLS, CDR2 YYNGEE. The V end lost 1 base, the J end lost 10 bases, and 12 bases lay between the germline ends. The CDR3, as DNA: TGTGCCAGCAGCGTATCGGGAAATGGCTCACCCCTCCACTTT. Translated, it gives CASSVSGNGSPLHF.

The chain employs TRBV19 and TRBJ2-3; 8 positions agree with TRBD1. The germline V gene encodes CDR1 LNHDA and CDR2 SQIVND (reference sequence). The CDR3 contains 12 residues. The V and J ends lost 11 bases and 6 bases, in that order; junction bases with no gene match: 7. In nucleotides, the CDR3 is TGTGCCGCGAGGACAGGGAGGGATACGCAGTATTTT. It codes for CAARTGRDTQYF.

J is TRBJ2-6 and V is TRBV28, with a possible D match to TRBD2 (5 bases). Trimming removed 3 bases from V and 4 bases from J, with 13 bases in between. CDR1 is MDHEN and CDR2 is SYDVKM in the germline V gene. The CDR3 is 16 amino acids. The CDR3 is CASSLVGAIGANVLTF. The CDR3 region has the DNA TGTGCCAGCAGTTTGGTGGGAGCCATCGGGGCCAACGTCCTGACTTTC.

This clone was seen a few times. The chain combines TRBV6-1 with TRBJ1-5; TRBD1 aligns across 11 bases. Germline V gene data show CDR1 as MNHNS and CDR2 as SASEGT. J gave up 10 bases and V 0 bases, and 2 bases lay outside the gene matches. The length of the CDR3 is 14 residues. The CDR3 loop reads CASSEAGTGGPQHF. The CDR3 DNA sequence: TGTGCCAGCAGTGAAGCAGGGACAGGGGGTCCCCAGCATTTT.

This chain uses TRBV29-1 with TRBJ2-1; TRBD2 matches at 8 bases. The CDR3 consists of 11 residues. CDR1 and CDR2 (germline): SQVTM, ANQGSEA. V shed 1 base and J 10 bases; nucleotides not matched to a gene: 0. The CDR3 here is CSVEGTSEQFF. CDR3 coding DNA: TGCAGCGTTGAAGGGACTAGCGAGCAGTTCTTC.

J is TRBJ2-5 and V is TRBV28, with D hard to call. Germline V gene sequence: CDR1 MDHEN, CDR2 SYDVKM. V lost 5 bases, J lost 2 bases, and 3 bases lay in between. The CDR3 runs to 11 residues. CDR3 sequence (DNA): TGTGCCAGCAGTGATCAAGAGACCCAGTACTTC. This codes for CASSDQETQYF.

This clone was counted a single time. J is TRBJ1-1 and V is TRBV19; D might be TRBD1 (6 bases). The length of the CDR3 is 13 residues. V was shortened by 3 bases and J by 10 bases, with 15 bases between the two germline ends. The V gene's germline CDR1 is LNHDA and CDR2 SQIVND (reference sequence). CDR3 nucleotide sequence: TGTGCCAGTAGTATTTCAGGGGCCCAGGGAGCTTTCTTT. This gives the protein CASSISGAQGAFF.